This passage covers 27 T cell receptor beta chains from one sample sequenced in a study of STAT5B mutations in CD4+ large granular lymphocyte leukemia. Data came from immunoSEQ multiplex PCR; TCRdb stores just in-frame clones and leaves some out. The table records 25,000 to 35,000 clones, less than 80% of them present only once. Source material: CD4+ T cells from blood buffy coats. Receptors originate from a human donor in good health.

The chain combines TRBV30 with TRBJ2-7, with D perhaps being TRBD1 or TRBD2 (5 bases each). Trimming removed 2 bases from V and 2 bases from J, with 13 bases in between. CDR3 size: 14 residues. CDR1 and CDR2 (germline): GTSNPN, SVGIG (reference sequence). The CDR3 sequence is CAWSTGHGTYEQYF. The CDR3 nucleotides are TGTGCCTGGAGTACAGGACACGGGACCTACGAGCAGTACTTC.

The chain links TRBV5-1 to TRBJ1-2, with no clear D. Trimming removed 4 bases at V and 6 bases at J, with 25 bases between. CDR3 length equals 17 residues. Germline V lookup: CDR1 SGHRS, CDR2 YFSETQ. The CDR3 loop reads CASSGRSGFVIKDGYTF. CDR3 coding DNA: TGCGCCAGCAGCGGGAGGTCGGGGTTTGTAATTAAGGATGGCTACACCTTC.

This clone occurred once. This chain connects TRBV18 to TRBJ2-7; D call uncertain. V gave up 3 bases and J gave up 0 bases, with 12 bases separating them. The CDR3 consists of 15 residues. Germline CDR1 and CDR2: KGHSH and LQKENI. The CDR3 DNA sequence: TGTGCCAGCTCACCCCAACGTGACACCTCCTACGAGCAGTACTTC. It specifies CASSPQRDTSYEQYF.

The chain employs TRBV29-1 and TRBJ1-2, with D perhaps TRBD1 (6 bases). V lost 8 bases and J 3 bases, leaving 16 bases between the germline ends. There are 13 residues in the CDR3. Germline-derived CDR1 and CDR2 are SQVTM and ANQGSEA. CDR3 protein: CSTIQGTDYGYTF. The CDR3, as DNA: TGCAGCACCATACAGGGCACGGACTATGGCTACACCTTC.

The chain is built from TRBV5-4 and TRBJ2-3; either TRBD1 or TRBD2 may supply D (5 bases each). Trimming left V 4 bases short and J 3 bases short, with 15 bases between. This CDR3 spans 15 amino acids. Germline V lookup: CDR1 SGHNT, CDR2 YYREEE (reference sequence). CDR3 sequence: CASSTPGPGTDTQYF. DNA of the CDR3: TGTGCCAGCAGCACGCCGGGACCAGGAACAGATACGCAGTATTTT.

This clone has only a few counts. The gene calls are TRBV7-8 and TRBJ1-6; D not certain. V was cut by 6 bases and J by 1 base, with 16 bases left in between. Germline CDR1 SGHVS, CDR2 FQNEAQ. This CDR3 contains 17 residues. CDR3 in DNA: TGTGCCAGCAGACGGACTCTATCACCATCCTATAATTCACCCCTCCACTTT. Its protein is CASRRTLSPSYNSPLHF.

DNA of the CDR3: TGTGCCAGCAGCCTTAGGAGCGGGACCCTCAAGTACGAGCAGTACTTC. Amino acids: CASSLRSGTLKYEQYF. V gene TRBV14 combines with J gene TRBJ2-7, with 7 bases identical to TRBD2. CDR3 size: 16 residues. J was trimmed by 4 bases and V by 4 bases; bases with no gene match: 13. CDR1 is SGHDN and CDR2 is FVKESK in the germline V gene. The full variable domain, its missing parts supplied by reference TRBV14 and TRBJ2-7, is EAGVTQFPSHSVIEKGQTVTLRCDPISGHDNLYWYRRVMGKEIKFLLHFVKESKQDESGMPNNRFLAERTGGTYSTLKVQPAELEDSGVYFCASSLRSGTLKYEQYFGPGTRLTVT.

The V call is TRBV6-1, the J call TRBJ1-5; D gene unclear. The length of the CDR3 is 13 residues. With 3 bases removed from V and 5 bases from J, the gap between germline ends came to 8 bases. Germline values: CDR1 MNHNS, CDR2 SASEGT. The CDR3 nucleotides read TGTGCCAGCAGTGAGAAACAGCATCAGCCCCAGCATTTT. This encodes CASSEKQHQPQHF.

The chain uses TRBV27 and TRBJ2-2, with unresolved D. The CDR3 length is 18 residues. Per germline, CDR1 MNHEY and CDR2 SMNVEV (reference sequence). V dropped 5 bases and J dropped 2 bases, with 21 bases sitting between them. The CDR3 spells CASSPLHLGSGNTGELFF. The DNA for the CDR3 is TGTGCCAGCAGTCCACTCCATCTAGGGTCAGGAAACACCGGGGAGCTGTTTTTT.

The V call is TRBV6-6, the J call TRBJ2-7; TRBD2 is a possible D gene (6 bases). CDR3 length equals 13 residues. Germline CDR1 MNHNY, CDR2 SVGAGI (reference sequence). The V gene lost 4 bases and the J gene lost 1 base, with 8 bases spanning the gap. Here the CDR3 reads CASSWGESYEQYF. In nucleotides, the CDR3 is TGTGCCAGCAGTTGGGGGGAGTCCTACGAGCAGTACTTC.

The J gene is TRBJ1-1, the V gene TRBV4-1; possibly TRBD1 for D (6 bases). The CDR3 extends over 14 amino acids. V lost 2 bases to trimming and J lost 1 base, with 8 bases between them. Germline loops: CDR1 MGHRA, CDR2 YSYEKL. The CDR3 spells CASSQQTGNTEAFF. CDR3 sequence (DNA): TGCGCCAGCAGCCAACAGACAGGGAACACTGAAGCTTTCTTT.

CDR3 in DNA: TGTGCCAGCAGGGGCGGGGGGAAGGCCGGGGAGCTGTTTTTT. This codes for CASRGGGKAGELFF. The chain uses TRBV4-2 and TRBJ2-2, with 8 bases identical to TRBD2. Germline V lookup: CDR1 LGHNA, CDR2 YNFKEQ. The CDR3 is 14 amino acids. V was clipped by 6 bases and J by 6 bases; unmatched bases: 6.

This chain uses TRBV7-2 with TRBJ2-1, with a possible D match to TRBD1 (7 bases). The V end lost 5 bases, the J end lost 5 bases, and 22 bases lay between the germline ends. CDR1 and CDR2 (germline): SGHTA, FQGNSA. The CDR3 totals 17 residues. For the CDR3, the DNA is TGTGCCAGCAGCCCCCTAGGAGGGGGCGCTTTCCACAATGAGCAGTTCTTC. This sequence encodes CASSPLGGGAFHNEQFF.

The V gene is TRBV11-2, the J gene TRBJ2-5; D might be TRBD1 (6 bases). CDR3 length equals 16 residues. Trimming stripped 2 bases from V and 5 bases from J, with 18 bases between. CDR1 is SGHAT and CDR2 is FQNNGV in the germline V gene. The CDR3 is CASSLFTQGGRETQYF. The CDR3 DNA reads TGTGCCAGCAGCTTATTTACCCAAGGGGGTCGGGAGACCCAGTACTTC.

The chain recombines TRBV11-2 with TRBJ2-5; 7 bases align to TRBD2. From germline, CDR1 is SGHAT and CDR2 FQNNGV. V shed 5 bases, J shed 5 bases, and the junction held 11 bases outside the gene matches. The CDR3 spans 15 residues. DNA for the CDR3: TGTGCCAGCAGCACCCTGGGAGGGATGGGGGAGACCCAGTACTTC. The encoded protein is CASSTLGGMGETQYF. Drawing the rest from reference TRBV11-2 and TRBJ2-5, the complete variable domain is EAGVAQSPRYKIIEKRQSVAFWCNPISGHATLYWYQQILGQGPKLLIQFQNNGVVDDSQLPKDRFSAERLKGVDSTLKIQPAKLEDSAVYLCASSTLGGMGETQYFGPGTRLLVL.

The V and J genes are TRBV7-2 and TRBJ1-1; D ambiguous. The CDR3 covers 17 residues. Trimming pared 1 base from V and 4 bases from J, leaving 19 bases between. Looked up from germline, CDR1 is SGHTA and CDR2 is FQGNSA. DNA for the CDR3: TGTGCCAGCAGCTTAGATCGGGCAGGCCAAAGCCTCACTGAAGCTTTCTTT. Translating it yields CASSLDRAGQSLTEAFF. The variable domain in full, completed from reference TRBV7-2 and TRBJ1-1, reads GAGVSQSPSNKVTEKGKDVELRCDPISGHTALYWYRQSLGQGLEFLIYFQGNSAPDKSGLPSDRFSAERTGGSVSTLTIQRTQQEDSAVYLCASSLDRAGQSLTEAFFGQGTRLTVV.

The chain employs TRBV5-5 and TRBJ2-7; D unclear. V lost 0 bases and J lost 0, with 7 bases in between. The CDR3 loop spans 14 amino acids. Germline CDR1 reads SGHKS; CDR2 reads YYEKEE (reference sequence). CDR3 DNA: TGTGCCAGCAGCTTGGCCAGGTACTCCTACGAGCAGTACTTC. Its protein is CASSLARYSYEQYF.

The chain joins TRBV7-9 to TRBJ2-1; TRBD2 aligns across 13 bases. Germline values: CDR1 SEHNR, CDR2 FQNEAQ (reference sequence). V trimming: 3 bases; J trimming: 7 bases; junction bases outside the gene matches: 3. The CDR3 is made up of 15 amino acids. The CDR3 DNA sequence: TGTGCCAGCAGCTTGGCACTAGCGGGGGGGAATGAGCAGTTCTTC. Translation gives CASSLALAGGNEQFF.

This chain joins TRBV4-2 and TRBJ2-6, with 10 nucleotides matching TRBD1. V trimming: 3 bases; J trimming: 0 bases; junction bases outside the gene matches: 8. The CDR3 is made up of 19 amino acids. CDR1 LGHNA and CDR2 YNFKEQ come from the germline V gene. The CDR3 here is CASSQGPGQGPSGANVLTF. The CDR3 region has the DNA TGTGCCAGCAGCCAGGGCCCGGGACAGGGGCCCTCTGGGGCCAACGTCCTGACTTTC.

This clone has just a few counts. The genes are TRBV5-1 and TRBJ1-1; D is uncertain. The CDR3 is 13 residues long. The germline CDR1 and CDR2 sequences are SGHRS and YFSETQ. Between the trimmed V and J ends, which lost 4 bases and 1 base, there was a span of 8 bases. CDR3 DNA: TGCGCCAGCAGCGAATGGGGGAACACTGAAGCTTTCTTT. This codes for CASSEWGNTEAFF.

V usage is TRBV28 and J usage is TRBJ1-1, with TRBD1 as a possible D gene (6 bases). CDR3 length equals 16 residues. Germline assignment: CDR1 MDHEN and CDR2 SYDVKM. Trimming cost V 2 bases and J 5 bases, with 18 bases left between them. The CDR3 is CASSLDTTQGGTEAFF. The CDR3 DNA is TGTGCCAGCAGTTTAGATACAACTCAAGGGGGGACTGAAGCTTTCTTT.

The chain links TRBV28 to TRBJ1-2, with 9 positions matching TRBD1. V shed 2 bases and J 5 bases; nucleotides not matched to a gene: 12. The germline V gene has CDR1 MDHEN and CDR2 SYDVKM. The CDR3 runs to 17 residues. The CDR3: CASSLGGRGQGGYGYTF. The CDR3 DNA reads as TGTGCCAGCAGTTTAGGCGGGAGGGGACAGGGAGGATATGGCTACACCTTC.

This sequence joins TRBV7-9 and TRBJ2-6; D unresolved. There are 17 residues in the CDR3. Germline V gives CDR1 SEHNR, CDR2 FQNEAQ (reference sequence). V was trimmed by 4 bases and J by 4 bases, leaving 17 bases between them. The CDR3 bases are TGTGCCAGCAGCTCACCCCGTACGGAGAGAGGGGCCAACGTCCTGACTTTC. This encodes CASSSPRTERGANVLTF. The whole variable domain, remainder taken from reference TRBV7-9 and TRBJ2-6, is DTGVSQNPRHKITKRGQNVTFRCDPISEHNRLYWYRQTLGQGPEFLTYFQNEAQLEKSRLLSDRFSAERPKGSFSTLEIQRTEQGDSAMYLCASSSPRTERGANVLTFGAGSRLTVL.

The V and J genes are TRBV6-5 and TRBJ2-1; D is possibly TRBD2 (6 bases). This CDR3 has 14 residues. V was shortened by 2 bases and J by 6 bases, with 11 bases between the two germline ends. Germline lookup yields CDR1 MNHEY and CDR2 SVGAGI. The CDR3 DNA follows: TGTGCCAGCAGTTACGACGGGAGAAGCAATGAGCAGTTCTTC. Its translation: CASSYDGRSNEQFF.

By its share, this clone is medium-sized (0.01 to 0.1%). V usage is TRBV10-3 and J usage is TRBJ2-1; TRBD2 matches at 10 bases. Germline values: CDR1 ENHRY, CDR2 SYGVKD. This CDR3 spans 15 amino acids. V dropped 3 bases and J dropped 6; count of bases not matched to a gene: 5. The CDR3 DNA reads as TGTGCCATCAGTGAAGGGGTAGCGGGAGGCAATGAGCAGTTCTTC. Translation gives CAISEGVAGGNEQFF.

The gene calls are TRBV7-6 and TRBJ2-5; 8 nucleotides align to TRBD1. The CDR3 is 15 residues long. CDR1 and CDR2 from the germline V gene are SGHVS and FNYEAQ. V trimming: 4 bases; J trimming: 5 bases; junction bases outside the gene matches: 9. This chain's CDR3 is CASSYRTGRGETQYF. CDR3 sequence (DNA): TGTGCCAGCAGCTACCGGACAGGGCGGGGTGAGACCCAGTACTTC.

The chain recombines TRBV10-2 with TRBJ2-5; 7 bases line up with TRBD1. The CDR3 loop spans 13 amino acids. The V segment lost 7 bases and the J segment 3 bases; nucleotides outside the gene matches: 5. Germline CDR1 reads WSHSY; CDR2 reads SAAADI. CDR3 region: CASNRGPKETQYF. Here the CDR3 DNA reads TGCGCCAGCAACAGGGGACCGAAAGAGACCCAGTACTTC.